A single sample gave rise to the 17 T cell receptor beta chains below, sequenced in a study of response to subunit inactivated influenza vaccine. TCRdb ran MiXCR on the RT-PCR reads and lists one entry per CDR3 protein. The repertoire has about 780,000 distinct CDR3 sequences, under 20% of them found once; the top ten carry roughly 10%. The starting material was PBMCs from blood, obtained 4 to 6 days after vaccination. The origin of the receptors is a man between 50 and 59 years old who received an inactivated influenza vaccine.

This chain links TRBV7-8 with TRBJ1-6; maybe TRBD1 (6 bases). Germline CDR1 is SGHVS and CDR2 is FQNEAQ. V gave up 9 bases and J gave up 6 bases, with 12 bases separating them. The CDR3 is 13 amino acids. CDR3 nucleotide sequence: TGTGCCAGTACCGGGACATTTAATTCACCCCTCCACTTT. Translating gives CASTGTFNSPLHF.

V is TRBV9 and J is TRBJ2-1; 10 bases are a match to TRBD1. V gave up 6 bases and J gave up 4 bases; unmatched junction bases: 10. The V gene's germline CDR1 is SGDLS and CDR2 YYNGEE. CDR3 size: 16 residues. The CDR3 spells CASTDLGQGVYNEQFF. The CDR3 nucleotides read TGTGCCAGCACCGATTTAGGACAGGGGGTTTACAATGAGCAGTTCTTC. The full variable domain, in which reference TRBV9 and TRBJ2-1 provide the parts outside the CDR3, is DSGVTQTPKHLITATGQRVTLRCSPRSGDLSVYWYQQSLDQGLQFLIQYYNGEERAKGNILERFSAQQFPDLHSELNLSSLELGDSALYFCASTDLGQGVYNEQFFGPGTRLTVL.

This clonotype was seen at least ten times. The chain joins TRBV5-1 to TRBJ1-5; D is unresolved. CDR3 length: 14 residues. Germline V CDR1 and CDR2: SGHRS, YFSETQ. V lost 1 base and J 3 bases, leaving 8 bases between the germline ends. The CDR3 region is CASSLSGDNQPQHF. In DNA, the CDR3 is TGCGCCAGCAGCTTGTCGGGTGACAATCAGCCCCAGCATTTT.

The genes are TRBV5-1 and TRBJ1-1; D remains ambiguous. Germline V gene lookup returns CDR1 SGHRS and CDR2 YFSETQ. This CDR3 has 14 residues. The V gene lost 2 bases and the J gene lost 3 bases, with 11 bases spanning the gap. The CDR3 DNA is TGCGCCAGCAGCTTAGGCAGTTGGGACACTGAAGCTTTCTTT. Amino acid sequence: CASSLGSWDTEAFF.

This clonotype has a handful of counts. The CDR3 DNA follows: TGTGCCAGCAGTGGGGAGGGACTGAACACTGAAGCTTTCTTT. Translation gives CASSGEGLNTEAFF. The chain uses TRBV2 and TRBJ1-1, with D perhaps matching TRBD1 (5 bases). The V end was cut by 4 bases, the J end by 0 bases, with 9 bases between. The germline CDR1 and CDR2 sequences are SNHLY and FYNNEI. The CDR3 has 14 residues.

This clonotype was found a few times. The chain carries TRBV6-1 and TRBJ2-1, with D possibly matching TRBD1 (6 bases). The CDR3 is made up of 15 amino acids. The V gene lost 6 bases and the J gene lost 5 bases, with 17 bases spanning the gap. CDR1 is MNHNS and CDR2 is SASEGT in the germline V gene. CDR3 loop: CASSINMDRNNEQFF. The CDR3 bases are TGTGCCAGCAGCATCAATATGGACAGAAACAATGAGCAGTTCTTC.

The chain couples TRBV18 to TRBJ2-6; 9 bases are a match to TRBD1. The CDR3 runs to 17 residues. Losses at the gene ends were 6 bases for V and 4 bases for J; bases not matched to a gene: 10. Germline V gene data show CDR1 as KGHSH and CDR2 as LQKENI. The CDR3 bases are TGTGCCAGCTCGGCCGGGACAGGGCGTCCGGGGGCCAACGTCCTGACTTTC. Protein: CASSAGTGRPGANVLTF.

Only a few counts were recorded for this clonotype. The J gene is TRBJ1-2, the V gene TRBV29-1; D not certain. The CDR3 runs to 12 residues. Germline CDR1 and CDR2: SQVTM and ANQGSEA. CDR3 in DNA: TGCATCGCTCGAGGGTCAGGCTATGGCTACACCTTC. Its translation: CIARGSGYGYTF.

This clonotype has a handful of counts. The chain couples TRBV18 to TRBJ1-6; 9 nucleotides agree with TRBD1. This CDR3 region has 14 residues. The J segment lost 7 bases and the V segment lost 6 bases, leaving 4 bases of the junction unmatched. Per germline, CDR1 KGHSH and CDR2 LQKENI. The CDR3 is CASSTGTGNSPLHF. CDR3 nucleotides: TGTGCCAGCTCTACTGGGACAGGGAATTCACCCCTCCACTTT. The whole variable domain, remainder taken from reference TRBV18 and TRBJ1-6, is NAGVMQNPRHLVRRRGQEARLRCSPMKGHSHVYWYRQLPEEGLKFMVYLQKENIIDESGMPKERFSAEFPKEGPSILRIQQVVRGDSAAYFCASSTGTGNSPLHFGNGTRLTVT.

This clonotype was seen more than once but under ten times. The chain joins TRBV5-1 to TRBJ2-6; D not resolved. The ends were cut back, 1 base at V and 0 bases at J, with 8 bases in the middle. The CDR3 runs 16 residues. The V gene's germline CDR1 is SGHRS and CDR2 YFSETQ. The CDR3: CASSLIGSSGANVLTF. CDR3 nucleotide sequence: TGCGCCAGCAGCTTGATTGGGTCCTCTGGGGCCAACGTCCTGACTTTC.

There are a few counts of this clonotype. The rearrangement links TRBV2 to TRBJ2-3, with D possibly being TRBD1 (6 bases). The CDR3 loop spans 15 amino acids. The V gene's germline CDR1 is SNHLY and CDR2 FYNNEI. V lost 4 bases and J lost 1, with 12 bases in between. Here the CDR3 DNA reads TGTGCCAGCAGTGGAGGACAGTTGGGCACAGATACGCAGTATTTT. Residues: CASSGGQLGTDTQYF.

The rearrangement joins TRBV18 to TRBJ2-1; TRBD2 aligns across 9 bases. The CDR3 contains 15 residues. Germline trimming cut 6 bases from V and 8 bases from J; bases unmatched to any gene: 11. Germline V gene lookup returns CDR1 KGHSH and CDR2 LQKENI. CDR3 bases: TGTGCCAGCTCGAGTCCGTCTAGCGGGATCTATGAGCAGTTCTTC. Translating it yields CASSSPSSGIYEQFF.

This clonotype has more than one count but fewer than ten. The V and J genes are TRBV5-1 and TRBJ2-7, with TRBD1 matching 7 bases. The CDR3 loop spans 14 amino acids. CDR1 is SGHRS and CDR2 is YFSETQ in the germline V gene. The trim removed 5 bases at V and 2 bases at J, leaving 7 bases unmatched. The DNA of the CDR3 is TGCGCCAGCAGTACCTCTGGGACAGCCTACGAGCAGTACTTC. Translating gives CASSTSGTAYEQYF.

This rearrangement joins TRBV20-1 to TRBJ2-7, with 8 bases lining up with TRBD1. There are 15 residues in the CDR3. With V trimmed by 0 bases and J by 6 bases, 10 bases remained unmatched. CDR1 is DFQATT and CDR2 is SNEGSKA in the germline V gene (reference sequence). CDR3 residues: CSARDADRDVAEQYF. CDR3 nucleotides: TGCAGTGCTAGAGATGCGGACAGGGATGTTGCCGAGCAGTACTTC.

The chain couples TRBV4-3 to TRBJ1-1; no firm D call. The length of the CDR3 is 17 residues. Trimming took off 0 bases at V and 5 bases at J, with 19 bases between the two ends. Germline V lookup: CDR1 LGHNA, CDR2 YSLEER. The CDR3 region is CASSQDFSASLATEAFF. The CDR3 DNA follows: TGCGCCAGCAGCCAAGATTTCTCAGCTTCCCTAGCGACTGAAGCTTTCTTT.

This clonotype was seen a few times. This rearrangement joins TRBV5-1 to TRBJ2-5; TRBD1 matches 7 bases. V shed 4 bases and J 4 bases; nucleotides not matched to a gene: 7. This CDR3 is built from 14 residues. From germline, CDR1 is SGHRS and CDR2 YFSETQ. The CDR3 spells CASSLRNRGETQYF. The CDR3 DNA sequence: TGCGCCAGCAGCCTCCGAAACAGGGGAGAGACCCAGTACTTC.

Remarks on this clonotype: Since a much larger clone is just one base distant, this may be a read error. A read error is likely, as this CDR3 ends without the conserved phenylalanine or tryptophan. V and J are TRBV24-1 and TRBJ2-1; 8 nucleotides line up with TRBD1. With V trimmed by 3 bases and J by 7 bases, 13 bases remained unmatched. Germline V gene sequence: CDR1 KGHDR, CDR2 SFDVKD. CDR3 length: 17 residues. In nucleotides, the CDR3 is TGTGCCACCAGTGATAGGACAGGGAAGCCCGGTGGGAATGAGCAGTTCTTA. Translating it yields CATSDRTGKPGGNEQFL.